These 25 T cell receptor beta chains were all obtained from the same sample, sequenced in a study of early T cells in non-severe SARS-CoV-2 infection. Each CDR3 protein is one row after TCRdb ran MiXCR on the 5' RACE reads. The sample lists some 80,000 distinct CDR3 sequences, around 10% occurring once. The sequencing used whole blood, collected at baseline. The receptors were gathered from an adult who was a healthcare worker with PCR-confirmed SARS-CoV-2 infection or an uninfected control (not recorded which). The donor label of this sample is uncertain.

The chain links TRBV7-9 to TRBJ1-3; D gene unclear. The CDR3 is 15 amino acids. Trimming took 4 bases from V and 0 from J, leaving 10 bases between them. In germline, CDR1 is SEHNR, CDR2 FQNEAQ (reference sequence). CDR3 sequence reads: CASSSMGGSGNTIYF. The CDR3 DNA follows: TGTGCCAGCAGCTCCATGGGAGGCTCTGGAAACACCATATATTTT.

This clonotype turned up a few times. The chain employs TRBV14 and TRBJ1-3; D gene unclear. This CDR3 is built from 18 residues. Germline values: CDR1 SGHDN, CDR2 FVKESK. The germline V and J ends were trimmed by 3 bases and 0 bases, with 18 bases remaining between them. CDR3 DNA sequence: TGTGCCAGCAGCCACCGAGGAAGTTACGCTATCTCTGGAAACACCATATATTTT. Encoded protein: CASSHRGSYAISGNTIYF.

Only a few counts were recorded for this clonotype. V and J are TRBV20-1 and TRBJ2-7; D perhaps matches TRBD2 (6 bases). Trimming stripped 6 bases from V and 0 bases from J, with 12 bases between. Germline loops: CDR1 DFQATT, CDR2 SNEGSKA (reference sequence). This CDR3 has 13 amino acids. The CDR3 region has the DNA TGCAGTGCGCGGGGAGCGAGCTCCTACGAGCAGTACTTC. Translated, it gives CSARGASSYEQYF.

The rearrangement uses TRBV6-4 and TRBJ2-1; D may be TRBD2 (5 bases). Germline lookup yields CDR1 MRHNA and CDR2 SNTAGT. The V end was cut by 3 bases, the J end by 5 bases, with 23 bases between. There are 18 residues in the CDR3. The CDR3 loop is CASSDRGPRSIEDNEQFF. The CDR3 region has the DNA TGTGCCAGCAGTGATCGAGGGCCACGGAGTATCGAGGACAATGAGCAGTTCTTC.

The chain uses TRBV24-1 and TRBJ2-5; 8 bases align to TRBD1. The CDR3 has 15 amino acids. The V gene end was trimmed by 2 bases and the J gene end by 2 bases; junction bases not matched to a gene: 3. Per germline, CDR1 KGHDR and CDR2 SFDVKD. Written as DNA, the CDR3 is TGTGCCACCAGTGATTCAGGGACAGGTCAAGAGACCCAGTACTTC. This gives the protein CATSDSGTGQETQYF.

This clonotype was seen at least ten times. V and J are TRBV20-1 and TRBJ2-5; 7 nucleotides agree with TRBD1. The germline V gene encodes CDR1 DFQATT and CDR2 SNEGSKA (reference sequence). The CDR3 runs 14 residues. J was trimmed by 2 bases and V by 5 bases; bases with no gene match: 8. In DNA form, the CDR3 reads TGCAGTGCTCCTCCGGGACAGCATCAAGAGACCCAGTACTTC. Encoded protein: CSAPPGQHQETQYF.

A few counts support this clonotype. The chain employs TRBV4-3 and TRBJ2-3; TRBD2 agrees at 13 bases. Germline V CDR1 and CDR2: LGHNA, YSLEER. The CDR3 has 17 amino acids. Germline trimming cut 1 base from V and 4 bases from J; bases unmatched to any gene: 5. The DNA for the CDR3 is TGCGCCAGCAGCCAAGTTCTACTAGCGGGGGGGGCAGATACGCAGTATTTT. It yields the protein CASSQVLLAGGADTQYF.

This chain links TRBV27 with TRBJ1-2; the D gene is possibly TRBD1 (6 bases). Trimming took off 5 bases at V and 1 base at J, with 11 bases between the two ends. Germline V lookup: CDR1 MNHEY, CDR2 SMNVEV (reference sequence). This CDR3 region has 14 residues. The CDR3 coding sequence is TGTGCCAGCAGTGAACAGGGAGTTAACTATGGCTACACCTTC. This codes for CASSEQGVNYGYTF.

This clonotype was seen ten or more times. The J gene is TRBJ2-1, the V gene TRBV18; D gene ambiguous. V shed 2 bases and J shed 5 bases, with 13 bases lying between them. This CDR3 has 15 residues. Germline V CDR1 and CDR2: KGHSH, LQKENI. The chain's CDR3 is CASSPSRRDHNEQFF. The CDR3 nucleotides are TGTGCCAGCTCACCATCGAGGAGAGATCACAATGAGCAGTTCTTC.

This clonotype was observed a few times. The CDR3 region is CASSPRANGYEQYF. CDR3 in DNA: TGTGCCAGCAGTCCCCGGGCCAATGGATACGAGCAGTACTTC. The gene calls are TRBV12-3 or TRBV12-4 and TRBJ2-7; the D is unclear. This CDR3 spans 14 amino acids. Trimming cost V 5 bases and J 4 bases, with 15 bases left between them.

This clonotype was observed at least ten times. The V gene is TRBV5-6, the J gene TRBJ2-7; D might be TRBD2 (5 bases). The V gene lost 2 bases and the J gene lost 1 base, with 7 bases spanning the gap. The CDR3 loop spans 13 amino acids. CDR1 SGHDT and CDR2 YYEEEE come from the germline V gene. The CDR3 reads CASSLGSSYEQYF. CDR3 bases: TGTGCCAGCAGCTTAGGGAGTTCCTACGAGCAGTACTTC. The full variable domain, with the rest looked up from reference TRBV5-6 and TRBJ2-7, is DAGVTQSPTHLIKTRGQQVTLRCSPKSGHDTVSWYQQALGQGPQFIFQYYEEEERQRGNFPDRFSGHQFPNYSSELNVNALLLGDSALYLCASSLGSSYEQYFGPGTRLTVT.

At least ten counts were recorded for this clonotype. The chain uses TRBV20-1 and TRBJ2-1; possible D gene TRBD2, 6 bases. Per the germline V gene, CDR1 is DFQATT and CDR2 is SNEGSKA (reference sequence). This CDR3 has 15 residues. V gave up 5 bases and J gave up 0 bases, with 14 bases separating them. The CDR3 bases are TGCAGTGCTTCCCGTAGCGGTACCTCCTACAATGAGCAGTTCTTC. This gives the protein CSASRSGTSYNEQFF.

Many counts were recorded for this clonotype. The chain uses TRBV7-8 and TRBJ1-1; no firm D call. CDR3 size: 11 residues. Germline assignment: CDR1 SGHVS and CDR2 FQNEAQ. V lost 1 base to trimming and J lost 10 bases, with 7 bases between them. Here the CDR3 DNA reads TGTGCCAGCAGCTTAGATGGAGTAGCTTTCTTT. The encoded protein is CASSLDGVAFF. The full variable domain, completed using reference TRBV7-8 and TRBJ1-1, is GAGVSQSPRYKVAKRGQDVALRCDPISGHVSLFWYQQALGQGPEFLTYFQNEAQLDKSGLPSDRFFAERPEGSVSTLKIQRTQQEDSAVYLCASSLDGVAFFGQGTRLTVV.

V is TRBV4-2 and J is TRBJ2-2; TRBD1 might be the D (6 bases). V was shortened by 0 bases and J by 1 base, with 6 bases between the two germline ends. The V gene's germline CDR1 is LGHNA and CDR2 YNFKEQ. The length of the CDR3 is 15 residues. The CDR3 is CASSQEQGNTGELFF. The CDR3 coding sequence is TGTGCCAGCAGCCAAGAACAGGGGAACACCGGGGAGCTGTTTTTT.

The chain uses TRBV2 and TRBJ2-7; D perhaps matches TRBD2 (6 bases). Trimming stripped 6 bases from V and 4 bases from J, with 7 bases between. CDR3 size: 11 residues. CDR1 and CDR2 from the germline V gene are SNHLY and FYNNEI. The CDR3 loop is CASRGTYEQYF. The CDR3 nucleotides are TGTGCCAGCAGGGGGACTTACGAGCAGTACTTC.

This clonotype was seen a handful of times. V usage is TRBV7-9 and J usage is TRBJ2-5; TRBD1 is a possible D gene (6 bases). V lost 4 bases and J lost 2, with 14 bases in between. This CDR3 contains 15 residues. The germline CDR1 and CDR2 sequences are SEHNR and FQNEAQ (reference sequence). The CDR3 nucleotides read TGTGCCAGCAGCTCCAGTAGGACAGAACAAGAGACCCAGTACTTC. It is translated as CASSSSRTEQETQYF.

This clonotype was counted a few times. The chain couples TRBV2 to TRBJ2-4; TRBD1 is a possible D gene (6 bases). This CDR3 contains 13 residues. The germline V gene has CDR1 SNHLY and CDR2 FYNNEI. Trimming stripped 6 bases from V and 9 bases from J, with 15 bases between. The chain's CDR3 is CASSNPGHTIQYF. DNA of the CDR3: TGTGCCAGCAGCAACCCGGGACATACCATTCAGTACTTC.

In its sample, this clonotype was seen a few times. The V gene is TRBV29-1, the J gene TRBJ2-2; 7 nucleotides agree with TRBD1. The germline CDR1 and CDR2 sequences are SQVTM and ANQGSEA. The CDR3 is made up of 13 amino acids. V lost 7 bases, J lost 1 base, and 3 bases stayed unmatched. The CDR3 DNA reads TGCAGCGGAGCAGGGGGGAACACCGGGGAGCTGTTTTTT. Its translation is CSGAGGNTGELFF.

This clonotype was observed at least ten times. V gene TRBV5-1 combines with J gene TRBJ1-1; unclear D gene. The CDR3 has 14 residues. Trimming took off 5 bases at V and 5 bases at J, with 16 bases between the two ends. Germline CDR1 is SGHRS and CDR2 is YFSETQ. DNA of the CDR3: TGCGCCAGCAGTCCCAAGACTTCCGGAACTGAAGCTTTCTTT. It yields the protein CASSPKTSGTEAFF.

The chain carries TRBV18 and TRBJ2-1, with unresolved D. The CDR3 totals 13 residues. CDR1 is KGHSH and CDR2 is LQKENI in the germline V gene. V was clipped by 4 bases and J by 9 bases, with 13 bases between them. This chain's CDR3 is CASSQVEFSEQFF. The DNA for the CDR3 is TGTGCCAGCTCACAGGTTGAATTTAGTGAGCAGTTCTTC.

This clonotype has ten or more counts. This rearrangement joins TRBV5-5 to TRBJ1-2, with 8 positions matching TRBD1. The CDR3 sequence is 14 residues long. J was trimmed by 6 bases and V by 1 base; bases with no gene match: 5. Germline lookup yields CDR1 SGHKS and CDR2 YYEKEE (reference sequence). The CDR3 DNA is TGTGCCAGCAGCTTGCCAGGGGGCGGTCATGGCTACACCTTC. It specifies CASSLPGGGHGYTF.

CDR3: CASSTGQGGGELFF. The CDR3 nucleotides read TGTGCCAGCAGCACCGGACAGGGCGGCGGGGAGCTGTTTTTT. The genes are TRBV11-2 and TRBJ2-2; 8 bases line up with TRBD1. This CDR3 contains 14 residues. J gave up 7 bases and V 5 bases, and 6 bases lay outside the gene matches. From germline, CDR1 is SGHAT and CDR2 FQNNGV.

The chain is built from TRBV19 and TRBJ2-7; 9 nucleotides align to TRBD1. The V and J ends lost 5 bases and 4 bases, in that order; junction bases with no gene match: 6. Germline values: CDR1 LNHDA, CDR2 SQIVND (reference sequence). This CDR3 spans 14 amino acids. For the CDR3, the DNA is TGTGCCAGTAGTCCTCCGGGACAGGGATACGAGCAGTACTTC. It is translated as CASSPPGQGYEQYF.

This clonotype was seen ten or more times. The conserved closing phenylalanine or tryptophan is absent in this CDR3, likely reflecting a read error. This chain links TRBV19 with TRBJ2-7; possibly TRBD2 for D (6 bases). The CDR3 loop spans 13 amino acids. With 5 bases removed from V and 6 bases from J, the gap between germline ends came to 14 bases. Germline CDR1 reads LNHDA; CDR2 reads SQIVND (reference sequence). The CDR3 loop is CASSAWDFAEQYL. The CDR3 DNA is TGTGCCAGTAGTGCCTGGGACTTCGCCGAGCAGTACTTG.

This clonotype was observed many times. This CDR3 is CASRLPGENEQFF. The CDR3, as DNA: TGTGCCAGCAGACTGCCGGGGGAAAATGAGCAGTTCTTC. The chain employs TRBV9 and TRBJ2-1; maybe TRBD2 (6 bases). Germline CDR1 is SGDLS and CDR2 is YYNGEE. V was trimmed by 5 bases and J by 7 bases, leaving 13 bases between them. This CDR3 is built from 13 residues.